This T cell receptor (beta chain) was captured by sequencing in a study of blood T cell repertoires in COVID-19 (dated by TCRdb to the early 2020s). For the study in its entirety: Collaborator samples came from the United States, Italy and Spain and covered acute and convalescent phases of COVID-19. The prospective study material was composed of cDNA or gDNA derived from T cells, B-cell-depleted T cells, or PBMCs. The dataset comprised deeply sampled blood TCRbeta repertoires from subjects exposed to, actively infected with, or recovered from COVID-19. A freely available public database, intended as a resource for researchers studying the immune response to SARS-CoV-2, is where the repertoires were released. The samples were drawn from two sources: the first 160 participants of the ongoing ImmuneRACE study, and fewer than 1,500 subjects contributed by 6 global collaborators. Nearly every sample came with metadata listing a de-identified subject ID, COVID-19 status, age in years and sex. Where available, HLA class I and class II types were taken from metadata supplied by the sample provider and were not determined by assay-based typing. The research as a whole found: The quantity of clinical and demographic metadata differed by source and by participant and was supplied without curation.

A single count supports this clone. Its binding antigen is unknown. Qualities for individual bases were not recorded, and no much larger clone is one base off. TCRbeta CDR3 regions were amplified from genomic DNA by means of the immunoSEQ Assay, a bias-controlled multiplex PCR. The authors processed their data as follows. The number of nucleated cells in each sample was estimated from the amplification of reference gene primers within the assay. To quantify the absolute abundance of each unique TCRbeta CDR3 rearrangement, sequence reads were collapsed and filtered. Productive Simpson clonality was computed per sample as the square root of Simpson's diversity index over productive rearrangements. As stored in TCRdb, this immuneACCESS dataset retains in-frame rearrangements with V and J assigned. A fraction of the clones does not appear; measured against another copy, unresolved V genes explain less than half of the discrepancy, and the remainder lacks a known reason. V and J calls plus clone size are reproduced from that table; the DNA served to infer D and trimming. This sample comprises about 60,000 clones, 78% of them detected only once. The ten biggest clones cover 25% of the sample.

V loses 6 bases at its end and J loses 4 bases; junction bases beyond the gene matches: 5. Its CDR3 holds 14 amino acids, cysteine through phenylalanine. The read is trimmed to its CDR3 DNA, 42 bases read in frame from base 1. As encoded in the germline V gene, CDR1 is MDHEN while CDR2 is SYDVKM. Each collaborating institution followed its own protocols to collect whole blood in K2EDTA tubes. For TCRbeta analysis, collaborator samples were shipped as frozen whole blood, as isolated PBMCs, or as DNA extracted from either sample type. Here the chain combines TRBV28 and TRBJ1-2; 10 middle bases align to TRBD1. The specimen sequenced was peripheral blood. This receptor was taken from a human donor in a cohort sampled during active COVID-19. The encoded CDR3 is CASRRGQGSYGYTF. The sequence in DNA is TGTGCCAGCAGAAGGGGACAGGGGTCCTATGGCTACACCTTC.